The 29 T cell receptor beta chains in this list originate from one sample, sequenced in a study of T cells in localized non-small cell lung cancer. Clones were sequenced by immunoSEQ multiplex PCR, and TCRdb holds only the in-frame ones, with some missing. The sample holds 9,400 or so clones, 90% seen once. Sequenced here: peripheral blood, sampled before any cancer treatment. These receptors were collected from a male donor aged 60 or over with stage III squamous cell lung carcinoma.

The sample holds one count of this clone. The gene calls are TRBV15 and TRBJ2-3, with D uncertain. The CDR3 sequence is 15 residues long. Germline lookup yields CDR1 LNHNV and CDR2 YYDKDF (reference sequence). Trimming removed 0 bases at V and 0 bases at J, with 7 bases between. CDR3 DNA sequence: TGTGCCACCAGCAGAGATCTACGGAGCACAGATACGCAGTATTTT. This sequence encodes CATSRDLRSTDTQYF.

V is TRBV29-1 and J is TRBJ2-7; no firm D call. The germline CDR1 and CDR2 sequences are SQVTM and ANQGSEA. Deletions cut 7 bases from V and 5 bases from J, with 15 bases between. The CDR3 extends over 12 amino acids. The CDR3 loop is CSASGSGHEQYF. As DNA, the CDR3 is TGCAGCGCCTCGGGCAGTGGACACGAGCAGTACTTC.

J is TRBJ1-1 and V is TRBV11-1; D call uncertain. The CDR3 runs to 14 residues. The V and J ends lost 4 bases and 4 bases respectively, with 13 bases between them. The germline gives CDR1 SGHAT, CDR2 FQDESV (reference sequence). CDR3 region: CASSSRRIGTEAFF. The CDR3 region has the DNA TGTGCCAGCAGCTCGAGAAGGATTGGCACTGAAGCTTTCTTT.

This clone was picked up a small number of times. CDR3 bases: TGTGCCAGCAGCCCGACAGGGAACACTGAAGCTTTCTTT. Amino acid sequence: CASSPTGNTEAFF. The chain is built from TRBV28 and TRBJ1-1, with a tentative D call TRBD1 (6 bases). Trimming removed 6 bases at V and 1 base at J, with 9 bases between. This CDR3 region has 13 residues. Germline CDR1 reads MDHEN; CDR2 reads SYDVKM.

This chain's CDR3 is CASSTQGATRDTQYF. The CDR3, as DNA: TGTGCCAGCAGCACACAGGGGGCGACAAGAGATACGCAGTATTTT. The chain combines TRBV7-9 with TRBJ2-3; TRBD1 matches at 9 bases. Trimming at V came to 5 bases and at J to 5 bases, leaving 8 bases not matched to a gene. Germline CDR1 SEHNR, CDR2 FQNEAQ (reference sequence). The CDR3 runs 15 residues.

The V and J genes are TRBV7-3 and TRBJ2-2; the D gene could be TRBD1 or TRBD2 (5 bases each). Trimming left V 5 bases short and J 3 bases short, with 16 bases between. CDR1 SGHTA and CDR2 FQGTGA come from the germline V gene. This CDR3 spans 16 amino acids. Here the CDR3 reads CASSPGPPAYTGELFF. The CDR3 DNA reads as TGTGCCAGCAGCCCGGGACCCCCCGCATACACCGGGGAGCTGTTTTTT.

The chain joins TRBV11-3 to TRBJ1-1; D ambiguous. Germline lookup yields CDR1 SGHNT and CDR2 YENEEA. The CDR3 loop spans 13 amino acids. V lost 5 bases and J 1 base, leaving 8 bases between the germline ends. The CDR3 protein is CASSTTANTEAFF. CDR3 coding DNA: TGTGCCAGCAGCACAACAGCGAACACTGAAGCTTTCTTT.

V gene TRBV5-1 combines with J gene TRBJ1-1; D remains unclear. The germline CDR1 and CDR2 sequences are SGHRS and YFSETQ. Trimming removed 4 bases from V and 3 bases from J, with 13 bases in between. The CDR3 is 14 residues long. The CDR3 region is CASSDPRVDTEAFF. As DNA, the CDR3 is TGCGCCAGCAGCGATCCAAGGGTTGACACTGAAGCTTTCTTT.

The table lists this clone with a count of one. The J gene is TRBJ1-5, the V gene TRBV30; 7 nucleotides match TRBD1. The germline V gene has CDR1 GTSNPN and CDR2 SVGIG (reference sequence). There are 13 residues in the CDR3. V was clipped by 5 bases and J by 5 bases; unmatched bases: 6. CDR3: CAWSRDSYQPQHF. The CDR3 nucleotides read TGTGCCTGGTCCCGGGACAGTTATCAGCCCCAGCATTTT.

The chain uses TRBV6-1 and TRBJ1-4; no clear D. This CDR3 is built from 14 residues. Trimming took 5 bases from V and 0 from J, leaving 7 bases between them. Looked up from germline, CDR1 is MNHNS and CDR2 is SASEGT. DNA of the CDR3: TGTGCCAGCAGTCGGCTAGCAACTAATGAAAAACTGTTTTTT. It is translated as CASSRLATNEKLFF.

This clone came up a few times. The rearrangement uses TRBV5-4 and TRBJ2-3, with 8 nucleotides matching TRBD2. CDR1 is SGHNT and CDR2 is YYREEE in the germline V gene (reference sequence). Trimming removed 1 base from V and 0 bases from J; junction bases left unmatched: 1. CDR3 length: 15 residues. The CDR3 region is CASSLRGGSTDTQYF. As DNA, the CDR3 is TGTGCCAGCAGCTTGCGGGGGGGGAGCACAGATACGCAGTATTTT.

This chain uses TRBV27 with TRBJ1-2, with D uncertain. Deletions cut 2 bases from V and 0 bases from J, with 4 bases between. The CDR3 loop spans 13 amino acids. Germline CDR1 reads MNHEY; CDR2 reads SMNVEV (reference sequence). The CDR3 bases are TGTGCCAGCAGTTTAACAGCTAACTATGGCTACACCTTC. Its translation: CASSLTANYGYTF.

The CDR3 is CASSLGAGTNTGELFF. DNA of the CDR3: TGTGCCAGCAGCTTAGGTGCGGGGACGAACACCGGGGAGCTGTTTTTT. The chain links TRBV11-1 to TRBJ2-2, with D maybe TRBD2 (6 bases). Germline-derived CDR1 and CDR2 are SGHAT and FQDESV (reference sequence). Trimming cost V 1 base and J 0 bases, with 9 bases left between them. The CDR3 covers 16 residues.

The chain couples TRBV5-6 to TRBJ2-1; 13 positions agree with TRBD2. CDR3 length equals 15 residues. The germline V gene has CDR1 SGHDT and CDR2 YYEEEE. V trimming: 0 bases; J trimming: 10 bases; junction bases outside the gene matches: 4. The CDR3 sequence: CASSLGTSGGDEQFF. CDR3 coding DNA: TGTGCCAGCAGCTTGGGGACTAGCGGGGGTGACGAGCAGTTCTTC.

This clone has just one count. The genes are TRBV19 and TRBJ1-2; 9 positions agree with TRBD1. The V gene end was trimmed by 1 base and the J gene end by 3 bases; junction bases not matched to a gene: 3. This CDR3 is 15 amino acids long. The germline gives CDR1 LNHDA, CDR2 SQIVND (reference sequence). CDR3 nucleotide sequence: TGTGCCAGTAGTATAGGACAGGGGGTTTACTATGGCTACACCTTC. As protein: CASSIGQGVYYGYTF.

V and J are TRBV5-1 and TRBJ1-2, with TRBD1 as a possible D gene (6 bases). This CDR3 spans 14 amino acids. V was shortened by 3 bases and J by 2 bases, with 11 bases between the two germline ends. Germline V lookup: CDR1 SGHRS, CDR2 YFSETQ. The CDR3 is CASSSETGNYGYTF. The CDR3 DNA reads as TGCGCCAGCAGCTCGGAGACAGGAAACTATGGCTACACCTTC.

This clone showed up just once. The chain carries TRBV28 and TRBJ1-2; TRBD1 agrees at 8 bases. V shed 6 bases and J 6 bases; nucleotides not matched to a gene: 9. Looked up from germline, CDR1 is MDHEN and CDR2 is SYDVKM. CDR3 size: 14 residues. CDR3 residues: CASSRSARGHGYTF. In DNA, the CDR3 is TGTGCCAGCAGCAGAAGCGCCAGGGGGCATGGCTACACCTTC.

The gene calls are TRBV19 and TRBJ2-1; the D is unclear. CDR3 length: 16 residues. Trimming took 5 bases from V and 0 from J, leaving 14 bases between them. Germline CDR1 reads LNHDA; CDR2 reads SQIVND (reference sequence). In DNA form, the CDR3 reads TGTGCCAGTAGTCCTTCGGGTGTCAGCTCCTACAATGAGCAGTTCTTC. It translates to CASSPSGVSSYNEQFF. Using reference TRBV19 and TRBJ2-1 for the parts outside the CDR3, the full variable domain is DGGITQSPKYLFRKEGQNVTLSCEQNLNHDAMYWYRQDPGQGLRLIYYSQIVNDFQKGDIAEGYSVSREKKESFPLTVTSAQKNPTAFYLCASSPSGVSSYNEQFFGPGTRLTVL.

The genes are TRBV7-9 and TRBJ2-7, with TRBD2 matching over 9 bases. Germline V gives CDR1 SEHNR, CDR2 FQNEAQ (reference sequence). V shed 1 base and J 4 bases; nucleotides not matched to a gene: 5. The CDR3 runs to 15 residues. CDR3 sequence reads: CASSLERGVRYEQYF. The CDR3 DNA follows: TGTGCCAGCAGCTTAGAGCGGGGGGTCCGTTACGAGCAGTACTTC.

The chain recombines TRBV5-1 with TRBJ1-1; TRBD1 matches 8 bases. The length of the CDR3 is 12 residues. Germline CDR1 is SGHRS and CDR2 is YFSETQ. Losses at the gene ends were 4 bases for V and 7 bases for J; bases not matched to a gene: 3. The CDR3 here is CASSVGQGEAFF. The DNA of the CDR3 is TGCGCCAGCAGCGTAGGACAGGGTGAAGCTTTCTTT.

The V call is TRBV6-6, the J call TRBJ2-7; D gene unclear. The CDR3 runs to 13 residues. Germline lookup yields CDR1 MNHNY and CDR2 SVGAGI (reference sequence). V was shortened by 8 bases and J by 4 bases, with 15 bases between the two germline ends. CDR3 loop: CASCRTNGYEQYF. The DNA for the CDR3 is TGTGCCAGCTGCCGTACAAACGGGTACGAGCAGTACTTC.

The genes are TRBV7-2 and TRBJ2-7, with 9 nucleotides matching TRBD1. CDR3 length equals 15 residues. With 4 bases clipped from V and 4 bases from J, the junction kept 8 bases outside the gene matches. Germline loops: CDR1 SGHTA, CDR2 FQGNSA. The DNA for the CDR3 is TGTGCCAGCAGCTCATATACAGGGGGCGGGTACGAGCAGTACTTC. Residues: CASSSYTGGGYEQYF.

In the case of this clone: The junction and the germline gene differ at one end; a read error may be behind it. The chain is built from TRBV7-7 and TRBJ2-3; 8 bases agree with TRBD1. The germline V gene has CDR1 SSHAT and CDR2 FNYEAQ (reference sequence). This CDR3 region has 18 residues. CDR3 protein: CASSLAPGQGAGADTQYF. Written as DNA, the CDR3 is TGTGCTAGCAGCTTAGCGCCGGGGCAGGGGGCTGGCGCAGATACGCAGTATTTT.

The genes are TRBV6-1 and TRBJ1-2; perhaps TRBD1 as D (5 bases). The CDR3 has 13 amino acids. V lost 11 bases to trimming and J lost 4 bases, with 17 bases between them. In germline, CDR1 is MNHNS, CDR2 SASEGT. The chain's CDR3 is CAGLRPGTYGYTF. CDR3 sequence (DNA): TGTGCCGGCCTACGTCCAGGGACCTATGGCTACACCTTC.

The chain employs TRBV12-5 and TRBJ2-1; D possibly corresponds to TRBD1 (6 bases). Germline V gene data show CDR1 as LGHNT and CDR2 as FRNRAP. Trimming stripped 2 bases from V and 8 bases from J, with 10 bases between. This CDR3 has 13 residues. CDR3 sequence reads: CASGLQGRYEQFF. DNA for the CDR3: TGTGCTAGTGGTTTGCAGGGGCGGTATGAGCAGTTCTTC.

V usage is TRBV19 and J usage is TRBJ2-7; D call uncertain. This CDR3 comprises 13 residues. The germline V gene has CDR1 LNHDA and CDR2 SQIVND (reference sequence). V lost 2 bases and J 2 bases, leaving 7 bases between the germline ends. The CDR3 reads CASSISQTYEQYF. Written as DNA, the CDR3 is TGTGCCAGTAGTATATCACAGACCTACGAGCAGTACTTC.

This sequence joins TRBV7-9 and TRBJ2-5; D is unclear. Germline V CDR1 and CDR2: SEHNR, FQNEAQ (reference sequence). The CDR3 is 13 residues long. The germline V and J ends were trimmed by 2 bases and 5 bases, with 9 bases remaining between them. CDR3 amino acids: CASSLPPTETQYF. In nucleotides, the CDR3 is TGTGCCAGCAGCTTACCCCCAACGGAGACCCAGTACTTC.

This chain links TRBV7-2 with TRBJ2-7; 8 nucleotides agree with TRBD1. Germline V gives CDR1 SGHTA, CDR2 FQGNSA. V shed 5 bases and J 5 bases; nucleotides not matched to a gene: 11. This CDR3 contains 15 residues. The CDR3 sequence: CASSPRTGWYDEQYF. The CDR3 DNA reads TGTGCCAGCAGCCCCCGGACAGGGTGGTACGACGAGCAGTACTTC.

The CDR3 is CASSVQGASQPQHF. The CDR3 bases are TGTGCCAGCAGTGTACAGGGGGCGAGTCAGCCCCAGCATTTT. This chain uses TRBV6-6 with TRBJ1-5; 9 bases match TRBD1. Germline lookup yields CDR1 MNHNY and CDR2 SVGAGI (reference sequence). The CDR3 runs 14 residues. The V gene end was trimmed by 5 bases and the J gene end by 6 bases; junction bases not matched to a gene: 5.